This passage covers 17 T cell receptor beta chains from one sample sequenced in a study of cytomegalovirus exposure and HLA in healthy donors. Libraries were prepared by immunoSEQ multiplex PCR; TCRdb keeps only in-frame clonotypes and omits some of them. The repertoire holds about 160,000 clones, with more than 70% as singletons. Source material: PBMCs. Every receptor here comes from a man aged 30 to 39 in good health and CMV-seropositive.

This rearrangement joins TRBV10-3 to TRBJ2-1; D is unresolved. Trimming removed 0 bases from V and 7 bases from J, with 13 bases in between. The germline V gene has CDR1 ENHRY and CDR2 SYGVKD. This CDR3 region has 15 residues. CDR3 sequence: CAISESNGPKNEQFF. The CDR3 DNA sequence: TGTGCCATCAGTGAGTCAAATGGGCCGAAAAATGAGCAGTTCTTC.

This clone was recorded only once. The V and J genes are TRBV6-1 and TRBJ1-5, with 12 positions matching TRBD1. The ends lost 7 bases at V and 4 bases at J; junction bases unmatched: 5. CDR1 and CDR2 from the germline V gene are MNHNS and SASEGT. The CDR3 runs to 15 residues. CDR3 nucleotide sequence: TGTGCCAGCATCGGGACAGGGGGCGGAAATCAGCCCCAGCATTTT. Protein: CASIGTGGGNQPQHF.

V and J are TRBV7-2 and TRBJ2-7; the D is unclear. V shed 6 bases and J shed 3 bases, with 6 bases lying between them. CDR1 and CDR2 (germline): SGHTA, FQGNSA. The CDR3 consists of 11 residues. CDR3 sequence: CASSRDYEQYF. CDR3 bases: TGTGCCAGCAGTCGAGACTACGAGCAGTACTTC.

The V call is TRBV13, the J call TRBJ2-5; TRBD1 aligns across 7 bases. This CDR3 region has 14 residues. Unmatched junction bases numbered 7, after V lost 5 bases and J lost 4 bases. Germline values: CDR1 PRHDT, CDR2 FYEKMQ (reference sequence). CDR3 bases: TGTGCCAGCAGCAGTTACAGGGGAAGAGAGACCCAGTACTTC. Translated: CASSSYRGRETQYF.

The rearrangement joins TRBV4-3 to TRBJ2-3; TRBD2 agrees at 8 bases. Trimming removed 1 base from V and 6 bases from J; junction bases left unmatched: 6. The CDR3 has 15 amino acids. Germline V CDR1 and CDR2: LGHNA, YSLEER. CDR3 loop: CASSQGTSRGDTQYF. In DNA form, the CDR3 reads TGCGCCAGCAGCCAAGGGACTAGCCGAGGCGATACGCAGTATTTT.

This clone was recorded once. This chain uses TRBV5-7 with TRBJ2-5; maybe TRBD1 (6 bases). TRBV5-7 counts as an open reading frame of uncertain function. This CDR3 is 14 amino acids long. The ends were cut back, 4 bases at V and 4 bases at J, with 14 bases in the middle. The CDR3 nucleotides are TGTGCCAGCAGCCCGGACAGAACTTCAGAGACCCAGTACTTC. Protein sequence: CASSPDRTSETQYF.

This clone was counted once. The chain recombines TRBV30 with TRBJ2-7, with TRBD1 identical over 11 bases. The V gene end was trimmed by 2 bases and the J gene end by 6 bases; junction bases not matched to a gene: 6. Germline assignment: CDR1 GTSNPN and CDR2 SVGIG (reference sequence). The length of the CDR3 is 14 residues. The CDR3 sequence: CAWSSGQGAREQYF. For the CDR3, the DNA is TGTGCCTGGAGTTCCGGACAGGGGGCGCGCGAGCAGTACTTC.

This clone was observed a single time. The J gene is TRBJ2-5, the V gene TRBV7-8; tentative D call: TRBD2 (7 bases). The CDR3 runs to 16 residues. Germline-derived CDR1 and CDR2 are SGHVS and FQNEAQ. The V and J ends lost 0 bases and 0 bases respectively, with 11 bases between them. Written as DNA, the CDR3 is TGTGCCAGCAGCTTAGCGGGGGGGCTGGACCAAGAGACCCAGTACTTC. This sequence encodes CASSLAGGLDQETQYF.

The chain recombines TRBV28 with TRBJ2-5, with D perhaps TRBD2 (7 bases). The V gene's germline CDR1 is MDHEN and CDR2 SYDVKM. The CDR3 spans 14 residues. The ends were cut back, 8 bases at V and 0 bases at J, with 13 bases in the middle. The CDR3 DNA reads TGTGCCAGCGAGGGGGGGGCGGACCAAGAGACCCAGTACTTC. Its translation: CASEGGADQETQYF.

The V and J genes are TRBV7-6 and TRBJ2-7; 9 bases fit TRBD1. The CDR3 length is 16 residues. Germline trimming cut 5 bases from V and 4 bases from J; bases unmatched to any gene: 12. Germline CDR1 is SGHVS and CDR2 is FNYEAQ. Written as DNA, the CDR3 is TGTGCCAGCAGCCAACTAACAGGGGGCGCCAGGTACGAGCAGTACTTC. Its protein is CASSQLTGGARYEQYF.

The chain links TRBV7-9 to TRBJ2-3; D may be TRBD2 (5 bases). Germline-derived CDR1 and CDR2 are SEHNR and FQNEAQ (reference sequence). Trimming stripped 3 bases from V and 15 bases from J, with 16 bases between. The CDR3 consists of 12 residues. In DNA, the CDR3 is TGTGCCAGCAGCTTGGCTACTAGGAGGTTCTATTTT. Translated: CASSLATRRFYF.

This clone was observed a single time. The rearrangement links TRBV11-2 to TRBJ2-1, with a possible D match to TRBD2 (6 bases). The CDR3 sequence is 14 residues long. The germline V gene has CDR1 SGHAT and CDR2 FQNNGV. V was cut by 4 bases and J by 8 bases, with 15 bases left in between. CDR3 sequence: CASSSGLPADEQFF. The CDR3 DNA reads TGTGCCAGCAGCTCGGGACTTCCAGCGGATGAGCAGTTCTTC.

The V call is TRBV28, the J call TRBJ1-5; TRBD1 agrees at 9 bases. There are 17 residues in the CDR3. Trimming removed 4 bases from V and 5 bases from J; junction bases left unmatched: 12. The V gene's germline CDR1 is MDHEN and CDR2 SYDVKM. CDR3 in amino acids: CASSSYRGRTSHQPQHF. The CDR3, as DNA: TGTGCCAGCAGTTCCTACAGGGGGCGGACATCGCATCAGCCCCAGCATTTT. The entire variable domain, with the rest obtained from reference TRBV28 and TRBJ1-5, is as follows: DVKVTQSSRYLVKRTGEKVFLECVQDMDHENMFWYRQDPGLGLRLIYFSYDVKMKEKGDIPEGYSVSREKKERFSLILESASTNQTSMYLCASSSYRGRTSHQPQHFGDGTRLSIL.

The chain couples TRBV11-2 to TRBJ2-4; the D is unclear. Germline V gene data show CDR1 as SGHAT and CDR2 as FQNNGV. The V end lost 0 bases, the J end lost 0 bases, and 9 bases lay between the germline ends. The CDR3 runs to 16 residues. CDR3 amino acids: CASSLDSPSAKNIQYF. The CDR3 DNA is TGTGCCAGCAGCTTAGATAGCCCCTCAGCCAAAAACATTCAGTACTTC. The whole variable domain, filled in from reference TRBV11-2 and TRBJ2-4, reads EAGVAQSPRYKIIEKRQSVAFWCNPISGHATLYWYQQILGQGPKLLIQFQNNGVVDDSQLPKDRFSAERLKGVDSTLKIQPAKLEDSAVYLCASSLDSPSAKNIQYFGAGTRLSVL.

This clone was observed a handful of times. The CDR3 nucleotides read TGTGCCAGCTCACCCAGGGGGGAGCTAAAAAAACTGTTTTTT. It is translated as CASSPRGELKKLFF. The J gene is TRBJ1-4, the V gene TRBV18, with 7 bases matching TRBD1. CDR3 length: 14 residues. Germline assignment: CDR1 KGHSH and CDR2 LQKENI. V shed 3 bases, J shed 9 bases, and the junction held 7 bases outside the gene matches.

The gene calls are TRBV6-1 and TRBJ2-1; the match to TRBD2 covers 8 bases. In germline, CDR1 is MNHNS, CDR2 SASEGT. CDR3 size: 16 residues. The V segment lost 2 bases and the J segment 2 bases; nucleotides outside the gene matches: 5. CDR3 amino acids: CASSETAGGTYNEQFF. The CDR3 DNA follows: TGTGCCAGCAGTGAAACGGCGGGAGGTACCTACAATGAGCAGTTCTTC.

The chain combines TRBV10-2 with TRBJ1-5; TRBD1 matches 7 bases. This CDR3 has 14 amino acids. The germline CDR1 and CDR2 sequences are WSHSY and SAAADI. With 6 bases clipped from V and 2 bases from J, the junction kept 4 bases outside the gene matches. The CDR3: CASRGQTGNQPQHF. The CDR3 DNA sequence: TGCGCCAGCAGGGGACAGACGGGCAATCAGCCCCAGCATTTT.